Listed below are T cell receptor beta chains from one sample, sequenced in a study of shared clonotypes between healthy human individuals. Using immunoSEQ multiplex PCR, the repertoire was profiled, and TCRdb retains in-frame clones only, with some absent. Of about 1.5 million clones in the sample, around 95% were seen once. Material for sequencing was naive CD4+ T cells sorted from blood. The receptors shown here come from a man aged 25-45 years in good health. Each CDR3 is given with its conserved first and last residue. Fields, in order: V gene, J gene, D gene, clone size, CDR3 protein, CDR3 DNA. The D gene is left open where the match is weak. Some rows mark clone size as missing; the rest say once, few, many or name a class of expanded clone.

V: TRBV2
J: TRBJ2-1
D: -
size: -
CDR3: CASSSQGTGEQFF
DNA: TGTGCCAGCAGTTCCCAGGGGACCGGTGAGCAGTTCTTC

V: TRBV29-1
J: TRBJ2-7
D: -
size: -
CDR3: CSVVRPGVTQEQYF
DNA: TGCAGCGTTGTTAGGCCAGGGGTGACTCAGGAGCAGTACTTC

V: TRBV28
J: TRBJ1-2
D: TRBD1
size: -
CDR3: CASKDRGRLYGYTF
DNA: TGTGCCAGCAAGGACAGGGGGCGCTTATATGGCTACACCTTC

V: TRBV7-8
J: TRBJ1-2
D: TRBD1
size: -
CDR3: CASSLAHTGGYGYTF
DNA: TGTGCCAGCAGCTTAGCCCATACAGGGGGATATGGCTACACCTTC

V: TRBV7-9
J: TRBJ1-2
D: -
size: -
CDR3: CASSRRQSSYGYTF
DNA: TGTGCCAGCAGCCGAAGACAGTCTAGCTATGGCTACACCTTC

V: TRBV18
J: TRBJ1-3
D: -
size: -
CDR3: CASSPEMGSGNTIYF
DNA: TGTGCCAGCTCACCAGAGATGGGGTCCGGAAACACCATATATTTT

V: TRBV5-1
J: TRBJ1-1
D: -
size: -
CDR3: CASSLGPGVNTEAFF
DNA: TGCGCCAGCAGCTTGGGGCCAGGGGTGAACACTGAAGCTTTCTTT

V: TRBV19
J: TRBJ2-5
D: -
size: -
CDR3: CASRTPGKETQYF
DNA: TGTGCCAGTAGGACCCCAGGGAAAGAGACCCAGTACTTC

V: TRBV28
J: TRBJ1-2
D: -
size: once
CDR3: CASSFWRYGYTF
DNA: TGTGCCAGCAGTTTTTGGAGGTATGGCTACACCTTC

V: TRBV6-5
J: TRBJ2-7
D: -
size: -
CDR3: CASSSAGSHEQYF
DNA: TGTGCCAGCAGTTCAGCAGGTAGCCACGAGCAGTACTTC

V: TRBV25-1
J: TRBJ2-1
D: -
size: -
CDR3: CASSESRGKDNEQFF
DNA: TGTGCCAGCAGTGAATCTCGGGGTAAAGACAATGAGCAGTTCTTC

V: TRBV5-4
J: TRBJ2-3
D: -
size: -
CDR3: CASKKEAGLFDTQYF
DNA: TGTGCCAGCAAGAAGGAGGCGGGATTGTTTGATACGCAGTATTTT

V: TRBV28
J: TRBJ2-7
D: -
size: -
CDR3: CASQKGGHEDEQYF
DNA: TGTGCCAGTCAGAAGGGGGGGCATGAGGACGAGCAGTACTTC

V: TRBV5-1
J: TRBJ1-4
D: -
size: -
CDR3: CASSFEGRDEKLFF
DNA: TGCGCCAGCAGCTTCGAAGGGCGCGATGAAAAACTGTTTTTT

V: TRBV20-1
J: TRBJ2-1
D: -
size: few
CDR3: CSASEYNEQFF
DNA: TGCAGTGCTAGCGAGTACAATGAGCAGTTCTTC

V: TRBV18
J: TRBJ2-7
D: TRBD2
size: -
CDR3: CASSPAGTRNEQYF
DNA: TGTGCCAGCTCACCCGCCGGGACTAGAAACGAGCAGTACTTC

V: TRBV5-1
J: TRBJ2-3
D: TRBD2
size: -
CDR3: CASSLELLAGTLGGTQYF
DNA: TGCGCCAGCAGCTTGGAGTTGCTAGCGGGGACTCTCGGTGGTACGCAGTATTTT

V: TRBV9
J: TRBJ2-7
D: TRBD2
size: -
CDR3: CASNRGEGKQYF
DNA: TGTGCCAGCAATCGGGGGGAGGGCAAGCAGTACTTC

V: TRBV19
J: TRBJ2-7
D: -
size: -
CDR3: CASSISTSHLYEQYF
DNA: TGTGCCAGTAGTATCTCCACTAGTCACCTCTACGAGCAGTACTTC

V: TRBV29-1
J: TRBJ1-4
D: -
size: once
CDR3: CSVGDEKLFF
DNA: TGCAGCGTTGGGGATGAAAAACTGTTTTTT

V: TRBV7-9
J: TRBJ2-2
D: -
size: -
CDR3: CASSPRHTGELFF
DNA: TGTGCCAGCAGCCCCCGACACACCGGGGAGCTGTTTTTT

V: TRBV5-1
J: TRBJ1-1
D: TRBD1
size: -
CDR3: CASSSGTTGGFTEAFF
DNA: TGCGCCAGCAGCTCCGGGACCACAGGGGGCTTCACTGAAGCTTTCTTT

V: TRBV7-8
J: TRBJ2-3
D: -
size: -
CDR3: CASSLLQGLASTDTQYF
DNA: TGTGCCAGCAGCCTACTCCAGGGCCTAGCATCCACAGATACGCAGTATTTT

V: TRBV7-2
J: TRBJ2-2
D: -
size: -
CDR3: CASSARQAGELFF
DNA: TGTGCCAGCAGCGCCCGACAGGCCGGGGAGCTGTTTTTT

V: TRBV5-1
J: TRBJ2-3
D: -
size: -
CDR3: CASSLWDKGSTDTQYF
DNA: TGCGCCAGCAGCTTGTGGGACAAGGGAAGCACAGATACGCAGTATTTT

V: TRBV5-1
J: TRBJ2-3
D: TRBD2
size: -
CDR3: CASSLTSGSTDTQYF
DNA: TGCGCCAGCAGCCTGACTAGCGGATCCACAGATACGCAGTATTTT

V: TRBV7-7
J: TRBJ2-3
D: -
size: -
CDR3: CASSSGSTDTQYF
DNA: TGTGCCAGCAGCTCCGGGTCCACAGATACGCAGTATTTT

V: TRBV7-9
J: TRBJ1-4
D: -
size: -
CDR3: CASSLGWVKNEKLFF
DNA: TGTGCCAGCAGCTTAGGGTGGGTTAAAAACGAAAAACTGTTTTTT

V: TRBV5-4
J: TRBJ1-2
D: TRBD1
size: -
CDR3: CASSQGTGEGYGYTF
DNA: TGTGCCAGCAGCCAAGGGACAGGGGAGGGCTACGGCTACACCTTC

V: TRBV10-3
J: TRBJ2-1
D: TRBD2
size: -
CDR3: CAISEGLAGARNEQFF
DNA: TGTGCCATCAGTGAGGGACTAGCGGGAGCTCGGAATGAGCAGTTCTTC

V: TRBV5-6
J: TRBJ2-2
D: -
size: -
CDR3: CASSLARGELFF
DNA: TGTGCCAGCAGCTTGGCGCGAGGGGAGCTGTTTTTT

V: TRBV18
J: TRBJ2-5
D: -
size: -
CDR3: CATRAGDGTQYF
DNA: TGTGCCACAAGGGCAGGGGACGGGACCCAGTACTTC

V: TRBV29-1
J: TRBJ2-3
D: -
size: -
CDR3: CSVPTSTDTQYF
DNA: TGCAGCGTTCCCACTAGCACAGATACGCAGTATTTT

V: TRBV2
J: TRBJ2-1
D: -
size: -
CDR3: CASGRDEQFF
DNA: TGTGCCAGCGGGCGGGATGAGCAGTTCTTC

V: TRBV10-1
J: TRBJ1-1
D: -
size: -
CDR3: CASSATRVTEAFF
DNA: TGCGCCAGCAGTGCGACCAGGGTGACTGAAGCTTTCTTT

V: TRBV4-1
J: TRBJ2-3
D: -
size: -
CDR3: CASSQFLATDTQYF
DNA: TGCGCCAGCAGCCAATTCCTAGCGACAGATACGCAGTATTTT

V: TRBV27
J: TRBJ1-1
D: -
size: -
CDR3: CASRTTGNTEAFF
DNA: TGTGCCAGCAGAACGACAGGGAACACTGAAGCTTTCTTT

V: TRBV4-3
J: TRBJ2-2
D: TRBD1
size: -
CDR3: CASSQDLQGSDTGELFF
DNA: TGCGCCAGCAGCCAAGATCTACAGGGGTCGGACACCGGGGAGCTGTTTTTT

V: TRBV2
J: TRBJ2-1
D: -
size: once
CDR3: CASGRHNEQFF
DNA: TGTGCCAGCGGACGTCACAATGAGCAGTTCTTC

V: TRBV7-2
J: TRBJ2-3
D: TRBD2
size: -
CDR3: CASSLAGEDTQYF
DNA: TGTGCCAGCAGCCTAGCGGGAGAAGATACGCAGTATTTT

V: TRBV10-2
J: TRBJ1-1
D: -
size: -
CDR3: CASSESRGNTEAFF
DNA: TGCGCCAGCAGTGAGTCGAGAGGGAACACTGAAGCTTTCTTT

V: TRBV2
J: TRBJ2-5
D: TRBD1
size: -
CDR3: CASRQGAPGQETQYF
DNA: TGTGCCAGCAGACAGGGGGCTCCTGGGCAAGAGACCCAGTACTTC

V: TRBV7-6
J: TRBJ1-4
D: -
size: -
CDR3: CASSLALGETNEKLFF
DNA: TGTGCCAGCAGCTTAGCGCTCGGGGAGACTAATGAAAAACTGTTTTTT

V: TRBV4-2
J: TRBJ2-7
D: -
size: -
CDR3: CASSQGRVYEQYF
DNA: TGTGCCAGCAGCCAAGGTCGGGTCTACGAGCAGTACTTC

V: TRBV9
J: TRBJ1-1
D: -
size: -
CDR3: CASSPRVGRGGRHTEAFF
DNA: TGTGCCAGCAGCCCCCGGGTTGGGAGGGGGGGGCGGCACACTGAAGCTTTCTTT

V: TRBV5-1
J: TRBJ2-7
D: -
size: -
CDR3: CASRNDGTSYEQYF
DNA: TGCGCCAGCAGGAATGACGGGACCTCCTACGAGCAGTACTTC

V: TRBV5-1
J: TRBJ2-5
D: -
size: -
CDR3: CASTTLPGLQETQYF
DNA: TGCGCCAGCACCACTCTCCCGGGGCTCCAAGAGACCCAGTACTTC

V: TRBV10-3
J: TRBJ1-2
D: -
size: -
CDR3: CAISESKGPHYGYTF
DNA: TGTGCCATCAGTGAGTCAAAGGGGCCGCACTATGGCTACACCTTC

V: TRBV29-1
J: TRBJ2-3
D: -
size: -
CDR3: CSVGGPGSTSTDTQYF
DNA: TGCAGCGTTGGAGGCCCAGGATCGACTAGCACAGATACGCAGTATTTT

V: TRBV11-2
J: TRBJ2-7
D: TRBD2
size: -
CDR3: CASSPGAGGGSYEQYF
DNA: TGTGCCAGCAGCCCCGGGGCGGGAGGGGGCTCCTACGAGCAGTACTTC